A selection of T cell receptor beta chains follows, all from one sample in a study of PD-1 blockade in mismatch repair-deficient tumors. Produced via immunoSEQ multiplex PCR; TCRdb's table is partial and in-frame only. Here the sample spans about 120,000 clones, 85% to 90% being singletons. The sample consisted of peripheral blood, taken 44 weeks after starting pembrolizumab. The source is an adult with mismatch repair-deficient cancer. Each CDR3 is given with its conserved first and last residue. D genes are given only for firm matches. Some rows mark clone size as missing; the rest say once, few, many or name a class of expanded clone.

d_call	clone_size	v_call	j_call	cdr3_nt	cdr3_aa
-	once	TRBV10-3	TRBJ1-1	TGTGCCACACACGACTTGGGAGGTAACACTGAAGCTTTCTTT	CATHDLGGNTEAFF
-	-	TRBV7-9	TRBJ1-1	TGTGCCAGCAGTCAGGCCCGAGGTTCTGAAGCTTTCTTT	CASSQARGSEAFF
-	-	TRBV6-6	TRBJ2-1	TGTGCCAGCAGTCTCACCTCACCGAGCTCCTACAATGAGCAGTTCTTC	CASSLTSPSSYNEQFF
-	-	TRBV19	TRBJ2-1	TGTGCCAGTAGCCTTTCTATTTGGACCTACAATGAGCAGTTCTTC	CASSLSIWTYNEQFF
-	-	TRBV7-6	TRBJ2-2	TGTGCCAGCAGCTTAGCGCGTCAGGGCTCCGGGTGGAACACCGGGGAGCTGTTTTTT	CASSLARQGSGWNTGELFF
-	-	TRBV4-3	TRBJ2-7	TGCGCCAGCAGCCAAGTTTGGTCGGCAGGGGTCGACTACGAGCAGTACTTC	CASSQVWSAGVDYEQYF
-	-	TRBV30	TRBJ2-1	TGTGCCTGGAGTGTACGGAATGAGCAGTTCTTC	CAWSVRNEQFF
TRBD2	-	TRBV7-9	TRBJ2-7	TGTGCCAGCAGCCTATGGACTAGCGGCGAGCAGTACTTC	CASSLWTSGEQYF
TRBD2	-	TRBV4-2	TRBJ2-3	TGTGCCAGCAGCCAAGGCACTAGCGGGATGAAGTATTTT	CASSQGTSGMKYF
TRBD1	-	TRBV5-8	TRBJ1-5	TGTGCCAGCAGCTTGGAGGGGACAGGGAAACAGCCCCAGCATTTT	CASSLEGTGKQPQHF
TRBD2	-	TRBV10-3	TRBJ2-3	TGTGCCGGCGCGGGAGCCACAGATACGCAGTATTTT	CAGAGATDTQYF
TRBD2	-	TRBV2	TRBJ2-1	TGTGCCAGCAGTTTAGCGGGAGGGCCTTACAATGAGCAGTTCTTC	CASSLAGGPYNEQFF
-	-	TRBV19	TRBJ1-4	TGTGCCAGTAGTGATCACGTGGGGAGTGAGGAAAAACTGTTTTTT	CASSDHVGSEEKLFF
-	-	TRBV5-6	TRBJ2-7	TGTGCCAGCAGCTTAGGAGCCTACGAGCAGTACTTC	CASSLGAYEQYF
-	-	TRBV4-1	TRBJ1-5	TGCGCCAGCAGCCAAGGGGTCGACAGTAACAATCAGCCCCAGCATTTT	CASSQGVDSNNQPQHF
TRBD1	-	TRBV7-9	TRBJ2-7	TGTGCCAGCAGCTTAGGGGCCCGGGACAGATCCTACGAGCAGTACTTC	CASSLGARDRSYEQYF
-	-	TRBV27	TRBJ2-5	TGTGCCAGCAGTTACAGGGTTGGCGAGACCCAGTACTTC	CASSYRVGETQYF
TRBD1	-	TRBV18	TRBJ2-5	TGTGCCAGCTCACCACCGGGGGACAGCGTAGACCAAGAGACCCAGTACTTC	CASSPPGDSVDQETQYF
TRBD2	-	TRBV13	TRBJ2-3	TGTGCCAGCAGCCCCCGTCTTGGACTAGCGGGAGGAGATACGCAGTATTTT	CASSPRLGLAGGDTQYF
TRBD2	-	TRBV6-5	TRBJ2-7	TGTGCCAGCAATCCTCGGACTAGCGTTAACGAGCAGTACTTC	CASNPRTSVNEQYF
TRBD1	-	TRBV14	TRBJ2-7	TGTGCCAGCAGCCAAGGACAGGGTACGGGAGAGCAGTACTTC	CASSQGQGTGEQYF
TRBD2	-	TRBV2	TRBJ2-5	TGTGCCACCAGTCATAGCGGGATAGAAGAGACCCAGTACTTC	CATSHSGIEETQYF
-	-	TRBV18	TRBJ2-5	TGTGCCAGCTCATCAGACAGGGAGACCCAGTACTTC	CASSSDRETQYF
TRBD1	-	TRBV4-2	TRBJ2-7	TGTGCCAGCAGCCAAGATTGGTGGGACAGGGACTCCTACGAGCAGTACTTC	CASSQDWWDRDSYEQYF
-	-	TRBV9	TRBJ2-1	TGTGCCAGCAGCACATGGGGGGACTCCTACAATGAGCAGTTCTTC	CASSTWGDSYNEQFF
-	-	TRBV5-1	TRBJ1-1	TGCGCCAGCAGCCTTGACGACAGGTCGAACACTGAAGCTTTCTTT	CASSLDDRSNTEAFF
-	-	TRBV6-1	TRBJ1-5	TGTGCCAGCAGTGTAACCGGGGATCAGCCCCAGCATTTT	CASSVTGDQPQHF
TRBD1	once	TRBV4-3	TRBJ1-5	TGCGCCAGCAGCCCGCGACAGGGGAGTTGGCCCCAGCATTTT	CASSPRQGSWPQHF
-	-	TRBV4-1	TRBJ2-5	TGCGCCAGCAGCCGTCTCGAGGGAGGACAAGAGACCCAGTACTTC	CASSRLEGGQETQYF
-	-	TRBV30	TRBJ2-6	TGTGCCTGCGTGCAGGGATCTGGGGCCAACGTCCTGACTTTC	CACVQGSGANVLTF
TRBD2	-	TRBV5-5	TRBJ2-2	TGTGCCAGCAGCTTGGGCCTAGCGGGAGCTTGGGGGGAGCTGTTTTTT	CASSLGLAGAWGELFF
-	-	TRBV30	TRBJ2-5	TGTGCCTGGAGTGCCACTAAGCCGGCCCAGTACTTC	CAWSATKPAQYF
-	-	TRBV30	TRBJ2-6	TGTGCCTGGGACACCGGGCAGGGTCTAGTTTCGTTTTCTGGGGCCAACGTCCTGACTTTC	CAWDTGQGLVSFSGANVLTF
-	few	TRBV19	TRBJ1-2	TGTGCCAGTAGTCAAGGGGCAGCAGCTAACTATGGCTACACCTTC	CASSQGAAANYGYTF
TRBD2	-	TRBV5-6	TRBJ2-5	TGTGCCAGCAAAACTAGCGGGACTGAGACCCAGTACTTC	CASKTSGTETQYF
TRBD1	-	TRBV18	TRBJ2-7	TGTGCCAGCTCACCACCGACAGGGGGATCCGGCTACGAGCAGTACTTC	CASSPPTGGSGYEQYF
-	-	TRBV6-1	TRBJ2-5	TGTGCCAGCACCGTAGGGGACCAAGAGACCCAGTACTTC	CASTVGDQETQYF
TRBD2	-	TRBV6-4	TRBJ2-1	TGTGCCAGCAGTGACTCTGGGGGGGGCAATGAGCAGTTCTTC	CASSDSGGGNEQFF
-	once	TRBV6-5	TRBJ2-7	TGTGCCAGCAGCCCGGGGATCCGACCCTACGAGCAGTACTTC	CASSPGIRPYEQYF
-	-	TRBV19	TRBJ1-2	TGTGCCAGTAGTATGTCGTCGGGAACTAACTATGGCTACACCTTC	CASSMSSGTNYGYTF
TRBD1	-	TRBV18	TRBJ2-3	TGTGCCAGCTCGCCAGAGAACAGGGGTCGAGGCACAGATACGCAGTATTTT	CASSPENRGRGTDTQYF
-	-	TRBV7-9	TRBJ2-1	TGTGCCAGCAGCTTAGGGGCCGGAGGCGAGCAGTTCTTC	CASSLGAGGEQFF
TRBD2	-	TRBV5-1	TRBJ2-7	TGCGCCAGCAGCTTTGTCACTAGCGGGAGTAAGTACGAGCAGTACTTC	CASSFVTSGSKYEQYF
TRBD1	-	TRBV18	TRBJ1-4	TGTGCCAGCTCACCTTTTGCCGGGACAGACGAAAAACTGTTTTTT	CASSPFAGTDEKLFF
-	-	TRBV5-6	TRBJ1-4	TGTGCCAGCAGCTTGGCCGTCTCAACTAATGAAAAACTGTTTTTT	CASSLAVSTNEKLFF
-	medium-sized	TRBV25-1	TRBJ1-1	TGTGCCAGCAGTGAATTCCCAAGGGGTGAAGCTTTCTTT	CASSEFPRGEAFF
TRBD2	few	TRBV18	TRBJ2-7	TGTGCCAGCTCACCACTTAGCGGGCCCTACGAGCAGTACTTC	CASSPLSGPYEQYF
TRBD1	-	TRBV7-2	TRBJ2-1	TGTGCCAGCACAACAGGGGACGAACGCCTCCAAAGCCAGTTCTTC	CASTTGDERLQSQFF
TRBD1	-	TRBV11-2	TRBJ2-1	TGTGCCAGCAGCTATGACAGGGGTGATGAGCAGTTCTTC	CASSYDRGDEQFF
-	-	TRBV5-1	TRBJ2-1	TGCGCCAGCCGTGAAAGCGGCCCGAGCAATGAGCAGTTCTTC	CASRESGPSNEQFF
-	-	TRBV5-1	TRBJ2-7	TGCGCCAGCAGCTTGAAGGCCCCCTACGAGCAGTACTTC	CASSLKAPYEQYF
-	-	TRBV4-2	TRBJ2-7	TGTGCCAGCAGCCACGGGACAACCTCAGCCTACGAGCAGTACTTC	CASSHGTTSAYEQYF
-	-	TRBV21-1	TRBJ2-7	TGTGCCAGCAGCAAAGTCCGCGGGAGTACCTACGAGCAGTACTTC	CASSKVRGSTYEQYF
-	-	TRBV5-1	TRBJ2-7	TGCGCCAGCAGCTTGGCCGGCAGAAGCGAGCAGTACTTC	CASSLAGRSEQYF
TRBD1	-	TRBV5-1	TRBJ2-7	TGCGCCAGCAGCTTTACAGGGGGCGAGCAGTACTTC	CASSFTGGEQYF
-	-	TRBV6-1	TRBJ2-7	TGTGCCAGCAGTGAAGGCGAAGGGGCCTCCTACGAGCAGTACTTC	CASSEGEGASYEQYF
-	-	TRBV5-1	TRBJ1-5	TGCGCCAGCAGCTTTGGGGGGCGGTCCGATCAGCCCCAGCATTTT	CASSFGGRSDQPQHF